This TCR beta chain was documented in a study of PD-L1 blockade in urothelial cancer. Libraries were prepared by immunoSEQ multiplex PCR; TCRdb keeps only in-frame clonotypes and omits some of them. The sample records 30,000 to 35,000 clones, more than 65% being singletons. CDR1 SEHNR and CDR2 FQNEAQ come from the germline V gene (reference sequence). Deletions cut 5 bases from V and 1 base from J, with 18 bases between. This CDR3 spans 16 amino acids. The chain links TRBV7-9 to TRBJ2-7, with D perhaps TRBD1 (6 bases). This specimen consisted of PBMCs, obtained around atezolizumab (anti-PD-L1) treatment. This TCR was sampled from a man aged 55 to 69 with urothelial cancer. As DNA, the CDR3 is TGTGCCAGCAGCCGGAGTTTGGGGGCCGGGTCCTACGAGCAGTACTTC. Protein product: CASSRSLGAGSYEQYF.